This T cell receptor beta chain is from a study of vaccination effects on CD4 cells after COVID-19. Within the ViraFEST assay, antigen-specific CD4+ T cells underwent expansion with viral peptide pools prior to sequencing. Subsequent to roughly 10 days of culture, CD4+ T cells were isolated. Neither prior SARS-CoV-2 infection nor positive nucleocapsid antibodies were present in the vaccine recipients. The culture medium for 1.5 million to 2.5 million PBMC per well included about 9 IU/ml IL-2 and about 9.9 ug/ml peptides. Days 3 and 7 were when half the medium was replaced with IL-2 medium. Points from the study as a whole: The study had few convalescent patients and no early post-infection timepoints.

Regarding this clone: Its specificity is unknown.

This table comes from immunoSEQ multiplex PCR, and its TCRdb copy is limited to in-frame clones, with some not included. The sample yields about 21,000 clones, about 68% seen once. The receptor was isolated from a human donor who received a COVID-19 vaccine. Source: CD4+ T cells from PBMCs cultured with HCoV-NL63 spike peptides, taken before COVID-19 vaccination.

This chain's CDR3 is CASSLKGGTDTQYF. CDR3 coding DNA: TGCGCCAGCAGCCTTAAGGGGGGCACAGATACGCAGTATTTT. This sequence joins TRBV5-1 and TRBJ2-3; TRBD1 might be the D (6 bases). Germline V CDR1 and CDR2: SGHRS, YFSETQ. Trimming shortened V by 4 bases and J by 1 base, and 10 bases separated the two germline ends. The CDR3 runs to 14 residues.